The source of this T cell receptor (beta chain) is a study of shared clonotypes between healthy human individuals. Cells designated naive CD8 were CD45RO-negative and were positively selected for CCR7, with terminally differentiated effector memory CD45RA+ cells excluded. Assay execution took place at the deep level. The repertoire was sequenced with immunoSEQ multiplex PCR; TCRdb's copy has only in-frame clones and lacks some. Here the sample spans under 2,000,000 clones, 85% to 95% being singletons. The receptor's source is a young man in good health. Material for sequencing was naive CD8+ T cells sorted from blood.

The CDR3 DNA sequence: TGTGCCTGGACCGGACAGGGGTTGAACACCGGGGAGCTGTTTTTT. Encoded protein: CAWTGQGLNTGELFF. This rearrangement joins TRBV30 to TRBJ2-2, with 9 bases identical to TRBD1. The CDR3 runs to 15 residues. The germline V gene encodes CDR1 GTSNPN and CDR2 SVGIG (reference sequence). V gave up 4 bases and J gave up 1 base; unmatched junction bases: 4.